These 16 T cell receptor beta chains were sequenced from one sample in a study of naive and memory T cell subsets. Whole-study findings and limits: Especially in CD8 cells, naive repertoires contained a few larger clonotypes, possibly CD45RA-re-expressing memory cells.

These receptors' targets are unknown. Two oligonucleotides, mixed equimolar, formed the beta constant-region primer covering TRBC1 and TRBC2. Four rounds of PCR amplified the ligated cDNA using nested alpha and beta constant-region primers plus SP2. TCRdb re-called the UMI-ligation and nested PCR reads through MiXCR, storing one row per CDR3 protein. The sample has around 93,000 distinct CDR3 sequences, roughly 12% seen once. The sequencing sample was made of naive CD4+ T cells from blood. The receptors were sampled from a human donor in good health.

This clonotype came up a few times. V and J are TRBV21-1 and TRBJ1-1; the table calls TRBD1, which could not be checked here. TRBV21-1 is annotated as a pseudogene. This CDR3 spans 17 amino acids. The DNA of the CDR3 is TGTGCCAGCAGCAAATTTGGTAATGGGGGGGTGAACACTGAAGCTTTCTTT. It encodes CASSKFGNGGVNTEAFF.

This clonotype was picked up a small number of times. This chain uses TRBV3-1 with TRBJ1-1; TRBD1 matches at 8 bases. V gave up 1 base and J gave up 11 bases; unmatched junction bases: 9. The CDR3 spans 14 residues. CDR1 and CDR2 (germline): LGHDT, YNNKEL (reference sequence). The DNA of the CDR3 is TGTGCCAGCAGCCAAGTGACGGGACAGGTGGCGGCTTTCTTT. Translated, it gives CASSQVTGQVAAFF.

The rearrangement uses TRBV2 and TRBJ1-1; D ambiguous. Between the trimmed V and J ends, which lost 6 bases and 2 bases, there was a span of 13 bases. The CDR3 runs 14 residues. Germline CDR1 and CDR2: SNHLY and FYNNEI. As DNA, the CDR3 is TGTGCCAGCAGAAACAGAGTACTTAACACTGAAGCTTTCTTT. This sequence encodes CASRNRVLNTEAFF.

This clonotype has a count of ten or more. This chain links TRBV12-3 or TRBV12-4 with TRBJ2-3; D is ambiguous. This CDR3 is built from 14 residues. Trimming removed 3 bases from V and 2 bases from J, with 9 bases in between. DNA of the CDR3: TGTGCCAGCAGTTTGTTAGCAGCCACAGATACGCAGTATTTT. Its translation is CASSLLAATDTQYF.

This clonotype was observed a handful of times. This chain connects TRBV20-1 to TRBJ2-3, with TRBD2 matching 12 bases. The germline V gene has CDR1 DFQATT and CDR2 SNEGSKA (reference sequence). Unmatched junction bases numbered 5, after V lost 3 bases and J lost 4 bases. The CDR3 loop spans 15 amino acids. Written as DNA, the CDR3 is TGCAGTGCTAGTCGGTCTAGCGGGAGGGCAGATACGCAGTATTTT. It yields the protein CSASRSSGRADTQYF.

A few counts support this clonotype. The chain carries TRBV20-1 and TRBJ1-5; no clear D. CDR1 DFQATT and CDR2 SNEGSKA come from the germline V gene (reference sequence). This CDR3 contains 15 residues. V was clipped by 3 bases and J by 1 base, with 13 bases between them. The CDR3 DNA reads TGCAGTGCTAGGGATCCACGGCAGAGCAATCAGCCCCAGCATTTT. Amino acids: CSARDPRQSNQPQHF.

Written as DNA, the CDR3 is TGTGCCAGCAGTTTAAGGGGAATCTACGAGCAGTACTTC. Protein sequence: CASSLRGIYEQYF. The chain is built from TRBV12-3 or TRBV12-4 and TRBJ2-7; possibly TRBD1 for D (5 bases). There are 13 residues in the CDR3. Trimming removed 2 bases at V and 3 bases at J, with 8 bases between.

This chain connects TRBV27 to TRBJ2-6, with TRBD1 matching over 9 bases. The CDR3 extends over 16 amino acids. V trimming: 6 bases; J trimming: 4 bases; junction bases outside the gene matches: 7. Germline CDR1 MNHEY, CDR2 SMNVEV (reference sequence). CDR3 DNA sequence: TGTGCCAGCAGCCCTACAGGGGGCCTAGGGGCCAACGTCCTGACTTTC. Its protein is CASSPTGGLGANVLTF.

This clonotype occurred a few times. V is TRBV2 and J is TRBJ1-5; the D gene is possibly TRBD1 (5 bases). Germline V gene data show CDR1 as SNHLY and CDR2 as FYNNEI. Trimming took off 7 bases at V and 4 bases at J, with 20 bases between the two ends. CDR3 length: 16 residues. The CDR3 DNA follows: TGTGCCAGCAACAAGGACGTGACAGCGCCTAATCAGCCCCAGCATTTT. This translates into CASNKDVTAPNQPQHF.

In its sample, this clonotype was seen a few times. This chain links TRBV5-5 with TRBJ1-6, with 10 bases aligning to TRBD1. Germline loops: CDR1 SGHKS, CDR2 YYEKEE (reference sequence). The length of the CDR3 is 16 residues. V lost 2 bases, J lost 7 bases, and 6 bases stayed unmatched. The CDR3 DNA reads TGTGCCAGCAGCTTTTGGGGGGGACAGGGGAATTCACCCCTCCACTTT. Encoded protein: CASSFWGGQGNSPLHF.

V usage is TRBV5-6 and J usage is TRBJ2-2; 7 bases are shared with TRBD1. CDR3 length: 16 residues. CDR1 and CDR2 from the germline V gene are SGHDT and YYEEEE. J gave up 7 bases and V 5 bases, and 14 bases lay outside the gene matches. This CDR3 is CASSRASGQAGGELFF. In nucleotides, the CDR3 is TGTGCCAGCAGTCGTGCCAGCGGACAGGCAGGCGGGGAGCTGTTTTTT.

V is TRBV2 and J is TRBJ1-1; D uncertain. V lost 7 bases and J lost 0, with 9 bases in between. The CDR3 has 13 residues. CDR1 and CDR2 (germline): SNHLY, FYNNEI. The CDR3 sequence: CASIFRVNTEAFF. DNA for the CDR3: TGTGCCAGCATTTTCAGAGTGAACACTGAAGCTTTCTTT.

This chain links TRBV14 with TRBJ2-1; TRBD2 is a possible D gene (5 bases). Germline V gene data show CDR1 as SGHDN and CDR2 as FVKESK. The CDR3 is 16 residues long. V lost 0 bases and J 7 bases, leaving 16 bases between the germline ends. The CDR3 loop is CASSQDGERGKNEQFF. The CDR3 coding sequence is TGTGCCAGCAGCCAAGATGGGGAGAGAGGGAAGAATGAGCAGTTCTTC.

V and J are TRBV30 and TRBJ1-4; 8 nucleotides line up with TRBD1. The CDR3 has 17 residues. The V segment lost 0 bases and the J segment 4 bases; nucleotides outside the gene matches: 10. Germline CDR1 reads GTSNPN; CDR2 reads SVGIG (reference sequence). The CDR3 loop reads CAWSVVGRGRRNEKLFF. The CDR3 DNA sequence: TGTGCCTGGAGTGTAGTGGGCAGGGGGCGTCGTAATGAAAAACTGTTTTTT.

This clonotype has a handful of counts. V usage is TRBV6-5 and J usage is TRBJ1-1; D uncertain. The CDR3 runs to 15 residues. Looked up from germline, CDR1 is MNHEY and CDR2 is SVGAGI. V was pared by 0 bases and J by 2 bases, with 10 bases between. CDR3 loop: CASSYSSWGNTEAFF. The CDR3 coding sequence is TGTGCCAGCAGTTACTCAAGTTGGGGTAACACTGAAGCTTTCTTT.

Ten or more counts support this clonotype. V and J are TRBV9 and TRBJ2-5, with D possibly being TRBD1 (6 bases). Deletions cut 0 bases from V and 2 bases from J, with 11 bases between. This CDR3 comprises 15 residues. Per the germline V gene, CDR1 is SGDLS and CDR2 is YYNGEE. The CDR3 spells CASSVVQGKQETQYF. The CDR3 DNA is TGTGCCAGCAGCGTAGTGCAGGGGAAGCAAGAGACCCAGTACTTC.